The 5 T cell receptor beta chains below all came from one sample that was sequenced in a study of T cell responses to AZD1222 COVID-19 vaccine. Only in-frame clones appear in the TCRdb table, and some are missing; sequencing was by immunoSEQ multiplex PCR. Here the sample spans around 90,000 clones, about 86% being singletons. The sequencing here drew on peripheral blood, taken on day 0 of AZD1222 vaccination. The receptors derive from an adult in good health.

The gene calls are TRBV21-1 and TRBJ1-1; the table's D gene call, TRBD1, was not cross checked with the DNA. TRBV21-1 is labeled a pseudogene. This CDR3 region has 13 residues. CDR3 residues: CASSPTWTAEAFF. The CDR3, as DNA: TGTGCCAGCAGCCCAACCTGGACAGCCGAAGCTTTCTTT.

The V gene is TRBV20-1, the J gene TRBJ1-3; maybe TRBD1 (6 bases). The V end was cut by 3 bases, the J end by 0 bases, with 24 bases between. CDR3 length: 19 amino acids. Germline loops: CDR1 DFQATT, CDR2 SNEGSKA (reference sequence). In DNA form, the CDR3 reads TGCAGTGCTAGTCACCGGGCCACAGGGTCAAGGCCCTCTGGAAACACCATATATTTT. Its translation is CSASHRATGSRPSGNTIYF.

V and J are TRBV5-1 and TRBJ2-5; 7 bases map to TRBD2. CDR3 size: 14 residues. With 0 bases clipped from V and 5 bases from J, the junction kept 4 bases outside the gene matches. The germline CDR1 and CDR2 sequences are SGHRS and YFSETQ. The DNA of the CDR3 is TGCGCCAGCAGCTTGGCCGGGGGGACCGAGACCCAGTACTTC. This codes for CASSLAGGTETQYF.

This clone was seen just once. CDR3 loop: CASSLGDQNEKLFF. The CDR3 DNA reads TGCGCCAGCAGCTTGGGGGACCAGAATGAAAAACTGTTTTTT. V and J are TRBV5-1 and TRBJ1-4; D may be TRBD1 (5 bases). This CDR3 comprises 14 residues. Trimming shortened V by 0 bases and J by 5 bases, and 8 bases separated the two germline ends. In germline, CDR1 is SGHRS, CDR2 YFSETQ.

The rearrangement joins TRBV3-1 (or the pseudogene TRBV3-2) to TRBJ1-4; the D is unclear. Germline V gene lookup returns CDR1 LGHDT and CDR2 YNNKEL (reference sequence). V lost 1 base, J lost 10 bases, and 7 bases lay in between. This CDR3 region has 12 residues. CDR3 sequence reads: CASSQVKGKLFF. The CDR3, as DNA: TGTGCCAGCAGCCAAGTTAAAGGAAAACTGTTTTTT.